This T cell receptor (beta chain) was sequenced during a study of cytomegalovirus exposure and HLA in healthy donors. The PCR used 60 Vbeta and 13 Jbeta primers. Only in-frame clones appear in the TCRdb table, and some are missing; sequencing was by immunoSEQ multiplex PCR. The sample records around 150,000 clones, more than 75% being singletons. Germline V gene sequence: CDR1 SGHAT, CDR2 FQNNGV. V was clipped by 7 bases and J by 5 bases; unmatched bases: 10. This CDR3 contains 14 residues. The V and J genes are TRBV11-2 and TRBJ1-2; TRBD1 matches 7 bases. The sequence was collected from a human donor in good health. The sample comprised PBMCs. The CDR3 DNA is TGTGCCAGCACCATAGACCCGACAGGGTATGGCTACACCTTC. This translates into CASTIDPTGYGYTF.